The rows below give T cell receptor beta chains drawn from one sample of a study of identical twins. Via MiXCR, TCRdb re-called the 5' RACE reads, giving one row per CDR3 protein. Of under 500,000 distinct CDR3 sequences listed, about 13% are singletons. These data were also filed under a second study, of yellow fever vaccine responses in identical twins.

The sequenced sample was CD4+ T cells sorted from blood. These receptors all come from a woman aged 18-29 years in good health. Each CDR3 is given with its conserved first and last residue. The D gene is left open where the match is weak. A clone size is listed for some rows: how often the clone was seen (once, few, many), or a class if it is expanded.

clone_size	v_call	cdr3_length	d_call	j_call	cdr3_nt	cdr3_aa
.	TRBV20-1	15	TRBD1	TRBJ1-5	TGCAGTGCTCAGGGACAGGGAGGACAGAATCAGCCCCAGCATTTT	CSAQGQGGQNQPQHF
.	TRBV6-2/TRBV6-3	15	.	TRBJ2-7	TGTGCCAGCAGTTACTCTGAGGTGTTAACCTACGAGCAGTACTTC	CASSYSEVLTYEQYF
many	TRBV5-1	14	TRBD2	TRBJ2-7	TGCGCCAGCAGTCCTGGACTAGCACTACACGAGCAGTACTTC	CASSPGLALHEQYF
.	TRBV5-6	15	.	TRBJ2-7	TGTGCCAGCAGCCCCTCCCCCCGGGGCTCCTACGAGCAGTACTTC	CASSPSPRGSYEQYF
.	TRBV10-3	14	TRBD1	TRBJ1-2	TGTGCCATCAGTGCCGGACAGGGGGACTATGGCTACACCTTC	CAISAGQGDYGYTF
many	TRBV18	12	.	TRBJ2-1	TGTGCCAGCTCACCAGCCGATATCGGGCAGTTCTTC	CASSPADIGQFF
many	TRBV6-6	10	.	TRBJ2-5	TGTGCCAGCAGTGGGGAGACCCAGTACTTC	CASSGETQYF
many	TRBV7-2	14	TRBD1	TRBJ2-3	TGTGCCAGCAGCCCCCGGACAGGGTCCGATACGCAGTATTTT	CASSPRTGSDTQYF
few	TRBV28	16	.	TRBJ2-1	TGTGCCAGCAGTCCACTTCTAGGGACGGCCTACAATGAGCAGTTCTTC	CASSPLLGTAYNEQFF
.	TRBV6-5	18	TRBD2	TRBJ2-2	TGTGCCAGCAGTTCGACTAGCGGGAGGATCTCGGACACCGGGGAGCTGTTTTTT	CASSSTSGRISDTGELFF
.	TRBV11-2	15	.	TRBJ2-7	TGTGCCAGCAGCTTAGTTGCAGGTACTACCTACGAGCAGTACTTC	CASSLVAGTTYEQYF
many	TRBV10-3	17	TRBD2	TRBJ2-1	TGTGCCATCAGTGAGTCGGTAGCGGGGGGCCATTGGGATGAGCAGTTCTTC	CAISESVAGGHWDEQFF
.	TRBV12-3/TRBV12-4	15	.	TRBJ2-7	TGTGCCAGCAGTTTCCTTGGCAGGAGCCACTACGAGCAGTACTTC	CASSFLGRSHYEQYF
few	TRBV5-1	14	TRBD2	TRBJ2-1	TGCGCCAGCCGGACGGGAGCGGGGGCAGGGGAGCAGTTCTTC	CASRTGAGAGEQFF
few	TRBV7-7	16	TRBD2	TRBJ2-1	TGTGCTAGCAGCCGAAATAGCGGGGGCTCCTACAATGAGCAGTTCTTC	CASSRNSGGSYNEQFF
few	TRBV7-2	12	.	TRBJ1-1	TGTGCCAGCAGTTTGTTTAGTTTCGCGGCTTTCTTT	CASSLFSFAAFF
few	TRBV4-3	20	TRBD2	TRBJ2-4	TGCGCCAGCAGCCAAGATACGGGGCGGGAGGCAAAAGTAGCCAAAAACATTCAGTACTTC	CASSQDTGREAKVAKNIQYF
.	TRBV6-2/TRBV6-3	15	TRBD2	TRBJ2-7	TGTGCCAGCAGTTACGGGCTAGCGGGAGTTTACGAGCAGTACTTC	CASSYGLAGVYEQYF
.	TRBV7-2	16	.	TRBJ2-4	TGTGCCAGCAGCTTAGACGGGGGGCGCATAGGAAACATTCAGTACTTC	CASSLDGGRIGNIQYF
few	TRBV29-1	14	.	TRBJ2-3	TGCAGCGCCAGACTCGGGACGAAGACAGATACGCAGTATTTT	CSARLGTKTDTQYF
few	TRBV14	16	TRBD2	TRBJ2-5	TGTGCCAGCAGCCGGACTAGCGGGGGACTTCAAGAGACCCAGTACTTC	CASSRTSGGLQETQYF
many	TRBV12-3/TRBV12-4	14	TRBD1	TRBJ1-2	TGTGCCAGCAGATGGACAGGGGGACACTATGGCTACACCTTC	CASRWTGGHYGYTF
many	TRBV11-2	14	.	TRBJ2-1	TGTGCCAGCAGCTTAAATGTGGCCTACAATGAGCAGTTCTTC	CASSLNVAYNEQFF
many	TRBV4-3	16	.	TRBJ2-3	TGCGCCAGCAGCCACGTGCTAGATAGCGCTAGGGCTACGCAGTATTTT	CASSHVLDSARATQYF
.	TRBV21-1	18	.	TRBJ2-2	TGTGCCAGCAGCTCTCACTTCCGGGACAGGGTATTGACCGGGGAGCTGTTTTTT	CASSSHFRDRVLTGELFF
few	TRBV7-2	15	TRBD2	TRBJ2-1	TGTGCCAGCAGCCGAACTAGCGGGAGAGTGCATGAGCAGTTCTTC	CASSRTSGRVHEQFF
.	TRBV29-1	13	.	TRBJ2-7	TGCAGCGTTGAACCAGGGAGGCGCAACGAGCAGTACTTC	CSVEPGRRNEQYF
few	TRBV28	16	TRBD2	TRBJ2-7	TGTGCCAGCAGTCGGGGGGGAGCGGGACGTGGGCCCGAGCAGTACTTC	CASSRGGAGRGPEQYF
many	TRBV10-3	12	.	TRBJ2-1	TGTGCCATCAGTGAAAGGGACAATGAGCAGTTCTTC	CAISERDNEQFF
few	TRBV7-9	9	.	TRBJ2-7	TGTGCCAGCAGGGCAAAGGGTCCGTTC	CASRAKGPF
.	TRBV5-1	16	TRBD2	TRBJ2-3	TGTGCCAGCAGTTTAGGCGTAGCGGGGAGCACAGATACGCAGTATTTT	CASSLGVAGSTDTQYF
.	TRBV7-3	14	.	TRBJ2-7	TGTGCCAGCAGCTTACTCTGGGCTAGCCCACAGCAGTACTTC	CASSLLWASPQQYF
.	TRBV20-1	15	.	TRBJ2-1	TGCAGTGCTAGAGATGGAAACAGGGTCCCCATGGGGTCGTTCTTC	CSARDGNRVPMGSFF
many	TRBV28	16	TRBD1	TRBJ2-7	TGTGCCAGCAGGGAACTCGGACAGGCGACGTCCTACGAGCAGTACTTC	CASRELGQATSYEQYF
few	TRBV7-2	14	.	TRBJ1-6	TGTGCCAGCAGCTCCGCGGGGGTAAATTCACCCCTCCACTTT	CASSSAGVNSPLHF
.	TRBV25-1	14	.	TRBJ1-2	TGTGCCAGCAGTGAGGCACAGGTTGCCTATGGCTACACCTTC	CASSEAQVAYGYTF
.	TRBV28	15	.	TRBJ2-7	TGTGCCAGCAGTTCCGGCGACATGAGCTCCTACGAGCAGTACTTC	CASSSGDMSSYEQYF